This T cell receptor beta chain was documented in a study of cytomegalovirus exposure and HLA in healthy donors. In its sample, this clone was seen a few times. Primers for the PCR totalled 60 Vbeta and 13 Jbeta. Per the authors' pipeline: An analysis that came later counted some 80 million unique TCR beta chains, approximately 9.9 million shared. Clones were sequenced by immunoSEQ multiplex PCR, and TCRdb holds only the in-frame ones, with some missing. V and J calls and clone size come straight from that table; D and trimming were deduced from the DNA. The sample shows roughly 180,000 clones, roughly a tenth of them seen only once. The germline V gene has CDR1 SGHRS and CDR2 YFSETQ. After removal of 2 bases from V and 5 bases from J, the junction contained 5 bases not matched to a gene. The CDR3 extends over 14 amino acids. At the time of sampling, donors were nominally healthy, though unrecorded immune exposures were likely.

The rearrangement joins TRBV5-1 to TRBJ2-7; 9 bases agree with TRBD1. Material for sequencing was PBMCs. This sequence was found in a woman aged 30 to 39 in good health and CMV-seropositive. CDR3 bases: TGCGCCAGCAGCTTCAAGGGACAGGGAAACGAGCAGTACTTC. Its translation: CASSFKGQGNEQYF.